This T cell receptor beta chain was recorded in a study of T cell repertoires in cytomegalovirus infection. Study-level information: Evidence of both CMV infection and a matching HLA type came from public TCR beta signatures. Study outcomes and limitations: In two of eight donors, the top clonotype was HLA-C-restricted CMV-specific. The cumulative frequency of public TCR beta families distinguished individuals who carried CMV together with the relevant HLA.

This clonotype has at least ten counts. Its antigen remains unknown. Germline V lookup: CDR1 LGHNA, CDR2 YNFKEQ. The CDR3 length is 16 residues. V gave up 0 bases and J gave up 2 bases; unmatched junction bases: 2. TCRdb analysed the reads with MiXCR anew, one entry per CDR3 protein. The data contain some 350,000 distinct CDR3 sequences, 15% to 20% of them singletons. The TCR sequence derives from a human donor in good health (CMV status not recorded). Some clones in this sample may be carry-over from other donors' samples. V usage is TRBV4-2 and J usage is TRBJ2-5; 11 nucleotides agree with TRBD2. Sequences were obtained from PBMCs. The CDR3 coding sequence is TGTGCCAGCAGCCAAGAAGTAGCGGGGGGGCAAGAGACCCAGTACTTC. It encodes CASSQEVAGGQETQYF.